Sequencing of this T cell receptor (beta chain) was carried out in a study of blood T cell repertoires in COVID-19. Study-wide background: COVID-19 samples from acute and convalescent phases originated in the United States, Italy and Spain. T cells, B-cell-depleted T cells, or PBMCs supplied cDNA or gDNA.

Germline V gene sequence: CDR1 SNHLY, CDR2 FYNNEI. V gave up 6 bases and J gave up 7 bases; unmatched junction bases: 6. This CDR3 is built from 14 residues. Under the authors' procedure: Cell counts per sample came from amplifying reference gene primers. Sequencing was performed with immunoSEQ multiplex PCR; in TCRdb, only in-frame clones are kept and a portion is missing. V and J calls and clone size come straight from that table; D and trimming were deduced from the DNA. The repertoire consists of approximately 150,000 clones, with more than 75% occurring once and the leading ten covering more than 2%.

The genes are TRBV2 and TRBJ1-2; 12 bases fit TRBD1. The sequence derives from a human donor with acute or convalescent COVID-19. The donor label of this sample is uncertain. The sample taken for sequencing was peripheral blood. CDR3 region: CASRAGTGGGGYTF. CDR3 bases: TGTGCCAGCAGGGCCGGGACAGGGGGCGGTGGCTACACCTTC.